A selection of T cell receptor beta chains follows, all from one sample in a study of CD4+ T cells in melanoma. Sequencing was performed with immunoSEQ multiplex PCR; in TCRdb, only in-frame clones are kept and a portion is missing. Found here are about 18,000 clones, more than 65% of them singletons; the top ten hold under 7%. The specimen was cells from a culture (not recorded whether cultured in vitro). These receptors were obtained from a human donor with melanoma. Both conserved end residues are part of each CDR3. D genes are given only for firm matches. Only part of the rows carry a size: once, few, many, or a class if the clone is expanded.

>.|TRBJ2-1|.|TRBV5-5
TGTGCCAGCAGCTTGGCCAGCGGAAGCTCCTACAATGAGCAGTTCTTC
CASSLASGSSYNEQFF
>TRBD2|TRBJ2-1|once|TRBV2
TGTGCCAGCAGTGTGGGGGGGGAGACCTACAATGAGCAGTTCTTC
CASSVGGETYNEQFF
>TRBD1|TRBJ1-6|.|TRBV4-2
TGTGCCAGCGGAGCGACAGGGATTTATAATTCACCCCTCCACTTT
CASGATGIYNSPLHF
>.|TRBJ1-4|.|TRBV7-6
TGTGCCAGCAGCTTGGGACAAAGGGAAGAAAAACTGTTTTTT
CASSLGQREEKLFF
>.|TRBJ1-5|.|TRBV7-9
TGTGCCAGCAGCGCCACGGGATCAAGGAATCAGCCCCAGCATTTT
CASSATGSRNQPQHF
>TRBD2|TRBJ2-3|.|TRBV5-1
TGCGCCAGCAGCTTGAGCCTAGCGGCAGATACGCAGTATTTT
CASSLSLAADTQYF
>TRBD2|TRBJ2-1|.|TRBV5-1
TGCGCCAGCAGCTTGGTAACTAGCGGGGGGGCTGTGCAGTTCTTC
CASSLVTSGGAVQFF
>TRBD1|TRBJ2-3|.|TRBV15
TGTGCCACCAGCAGACCCGGGACAGGGACCTCCGGTACGCAGTATTTT
CATSRPGTGTSGTQYF
>TRBD2|TRBJ2-3|few|TRBV7-9
TGTGCCAGCAGCCACGGTAGCGGGGGTGAAGATACGCAGTATTTT
CASSHGSGGEDTQYF
>.|TRBJ1-5|.|TRBV5-6
TGTGCCAGCAGCTTGATTGTCGAAAGGGATCAGCCCCAGCATTTT
CASSLIVERDQPQHF
>.|TRBJ2-7|.|TRBV27
TGTGCCAGCAGTTTTAGAGGGGGTCAGGGGTACGAGCAGTACTTC
CASSFRGGQGYEQYF
>TRBD1|TRBJ2-7|.|TRBV5-1
TGCGCCAGCAGCGAGATGAAGACAGGGGAAGGCGAGCAGTACTTC
CASSEMKTGEGEQYF
>.|TRBJ1-5|.|TRBV19
TGTGCCAGTAGTAGGGCCGTAGACAATCAGCCCCAGCATTTT
CASSRAVDNQPQHF
>.|TRBJ1-2|large|TRBV7-9
TGTGCCAGCAGCTTATATAATGGCTACACCTTC
CASSLYNGYTF
>.|TRBJ1-2|.|TRBV5-1
TGCGCCAGCAGCCATCGGGATTTCTATGGCTACACCTTC
CASSHRDFYGYTF
>TRBD1|TRBJ1-5|.|TRBV5-1
TGCGCCAGCAGTGCAGGGGGAGTGGATCAGCCCCAGCATTTT
CASSAGGVDQPQHF
>.|TRBJ1-2|.|TRBV12-1
TGTGCCAGCAGCTTGGGTCGTCGGGACAGTTCCAACTATGGCTACACCTTC
CASSLGRRDSSNYGYTF
>.|TRBJ1-5|.|TRBV6-6
TGTGCCAGCAGGGACAACAATCAGCCCCAGCATTTT
CASRDNNQPQHF
>.|TRBJ1-5|few|TRBV5-1
TGCGCCAGCATCCCGGTCGGTAGCAATCAGCCCCAGCATTTT
CASIPVGSNQPQHF
>.|TRBJ1-5|.|TRBV13
TGTGCCAGCAGCTCGGGGCCCGATCAGCCCCAGCATTTT
CASSSGPDQPQHF
>.|TRBJ1-4|.|TRBV15
TGTGCCACCAGCAGAGATTCCTATGGCAGGCGAACTAATGAAAAACTGTTTTTT
CATSRDSYGRRTNEKLFF
>.|TRBJ1-1|medium-sized|TRBV4-1
TGCGCCAGCAGCCACCCTAGGAACACTGAAGCTTTCTTT
CASSHPRNTEAFF
>.|TRBJ1-1|.|TRBV21-1
TGTGCCAGCAGCTCCCGACGGCCCATGAACACTGAAGCTTTCTTT
CASSSRRPMNTEAFF
>.|TRBJ2-2|.|TRBV11-3
TGTGCCAGCAGCTCCCGGGACACCGGGGAGCTGTTTTTT
CASSSRDTGELFF
>TRBD1|TRBJ2-7|.|TRBV15
TGTGCCACCAGCGTGGACAGGGGGATCTACGAGCAGTACTTC
CATSVDRGIYEQYF
>.|TRBJ1-2|.|TRBV30
TGTGCCTGGAGTGTTTCGGTGACCCGGGGAGAGTTAGGCTACACCTTC
CAWSVSVTRGELGYTF
>.|TRBJ1-5|.|TRBV19
TGTGCCAGTAGTATTAGGCCAGGGGTCCGCTCCAATCAGCCCCAGCATTTT
CASSIRPGVRSNQPQHF
>.|TRBJ1-2|.|TRBV4-1
TGCGCCAGCAGCCAATTGGGGGTACGTGGCTACACCTTC
CASSQLGVRGYTF
>.|TRBJ1-2|.|TRBV5-5
TGTGCCAGCAGCTTGGTGGGGTTCGTTGGCTATGGCTACACCTTC
CASSLVGFVGYGYTF